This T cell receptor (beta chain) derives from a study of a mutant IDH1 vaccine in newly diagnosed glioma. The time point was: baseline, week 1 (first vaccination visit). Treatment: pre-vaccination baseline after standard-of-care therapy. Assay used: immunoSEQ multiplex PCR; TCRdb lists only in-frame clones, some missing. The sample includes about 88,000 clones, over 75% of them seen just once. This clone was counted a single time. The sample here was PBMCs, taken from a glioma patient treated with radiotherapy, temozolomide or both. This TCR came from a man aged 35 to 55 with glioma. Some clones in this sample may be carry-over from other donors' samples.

The CDR3 region is CASSESRLGQLVNSPLHF. Written as DNA, the CDR3 is TGTGCCAGCAGTGAATCCCGACTGGGACAGCTGGTTAATTCACCCCTCCACTTT. The V and J genes are TRBV25-1 and TRBJ1-6; 7 bases map to TRBD1. Germline loops: CDR1 MGHDK, CDR2 SYGVNS. This CDR3 comprises 18 residues. V was clipped by 1 base and J by 6 bases; unmatched bases: 12.